The 19 T cell receptor beta chains presented below share a single source sample, sequenced in a study of blood T cell repertoires in COVID-19. This table comes from immunoSEQ multiplex PCR, and its TCRdb copy is limited to in-frame clones, with some not included. The sample includes hundreds of thousands of clones, roughly nine tenths of them seen just once. The sample consisted of PBMCs or T cells enriched from blood (not recorded which). Source of these receptors: a woman aged 60-75 years who had recovered from COVID-19.

The J gene is TRBJ1-5, the V gene TRBV6-5; 7 positions agree with TRBD1. The V gene's germline CDR1 is MNHEY and CDR2 SVGAGI. There are 14 residues in the CDR3. Trimming removed 6 bases from V and 3 bases from J; junction bases left unmatched: 5. CDR3 DNA: TGTGCCAGCAGCACCCAGGGGGTCAATCAGCCCCAGCATTTT. Translation gives CASSTQGVNQPQHF.

The chain uses TRBV29-1 and TRBJ2-1; D might be TRBD1 (6 bases). The CDR3 length is 13 residues. Germline CDR1 is SQVTM and CDR2 is ANQGSEA. The V end lost 7 bases, the J end lost 3 bases, and 13 bases lay between the germline ends. The CDR3 loop reads CSARQELYNEQFF. CDR3 bases: TGCAGCGCCAGACAGGAGCTCTACAATGAGCAGTTCTTC.

The J gene is TRBJ2-3, the V gene TRBV18; 9 bases line up with TRBD1. V gave up 4 bases and J gave up 5 bases; unmatched junction bases: 7. Looked up from germline, CDR1 is KGHSH and CDR2 is LQKENI. This CDR3 comprises 15 residues. CDR3 sequence: CASSLAGTGIDTQYF. The CDR3 DNA reads as TGTGCCAGCTCACTAGCCGGGACAGGGATAGATACGCAGTATTTT. The full variable domain, rest sourced from reference TRBV18 and TRBJ2-3, is NAGVMQNPRHLVRRRGQEARLRCSPMKGHSHVYWYRQLPEEGLKFMVYLQKENIIDESGMPKERFSAEFPKEGPSILRIQQVVRGDSAAYFCASSLAGTGIDTQYFGPGTRLTVL.

The J gene is TRBJ1-3, the V gene TRBV9, with 9 bases matching TRBD1. The germline gives CDR1 SGDLS, CDR2 YYNGEE. The CDR3 spans 15 residues. J lost 3 bases, V lost 3 bases, and 4 bases had no gene match. The CDR3 DNA reads as TGTGCCAGCAGCGCGGGACAGGGCTATGGAAACACCATATATTTT. Translating it yields CASSAGQGYGNTIYF.

The chain is built from TRBV6-6 and TRBJ1-2; D not certain. The CDR3 extends over 13 amino acids. Trimming took off 6 bases at V and 5 bases at J, with 13 bases between the two ends. Per germline, CDR1 MNHNY and CDR2 SVGAGI (reference sequence). Here the CDR3 DNA reads TGTGCCAGCAGACACGACGGAGAGTATGGCTACACCTTC. Translation gives CASRHDGEYGYTF.

V is TRBV7-9 and J is TRBJ2-7, with TRBD2 matching 9 bases. Germline CDR1 reads SEHNR; CDR2 reads FQNEAQ (reference sequence). The ends lost 0 bases at V and 3 bases at J; junction bases unmatched: 6. There are 16 residues in the CDR3. In nucleotides, the CDR3 is TGTGCCAGCAGCTTAGCAGGGCTAGCGGGGCGCTACGAGCAGTACTTC. Residues: CASSLAGLAGRYEQYF.

The CDR3 DNA reads TGTGCCAGCAGCTCAGGCCGATCCCGGGGGGCCGAGGAGACCCAGTACTTC. The encoded protein is CASSSGRSRGAEETQYF. The J gene is TRBJ2-5, the V gene TRBV11-2; possibly TRBD2 for D (7 bases). V was shortened by 4 bases and J by 5 bases, with 23 bases between the two germline ends. This CDR3 contains 17 residues. Germline V gene lookup returns CDR1 SGHAT and CDR2 FQNNGV.

This clone was observed a few times. DNA of the CDR3: TGTGCCAGCAGCCTGAGAGACCAGGGGGCGCAAGGCTACACCTTC. Encoded protein: CASSLRDQGAQGYTF. This chain joins TRBV7-8 and TRBJ1-2, with 8 bases matching TRBD1. The germline gives CDR1 SGHVS, CDR2 FQNEAQ. Trimming cost V 5 bases and J 8 bases; bases outside gene matches: 13. The CDR3 totals 15 residues.

This clone turned up a few times. CDR3 protein: CASSPNIWTGVGGYTF. DNA of the CDR3: TGTGCCAGCAGCCCCAACATTTGGACAGGGGTCGGCGGCTACACCTTC. The rearrangement joins TRBV11-2 to TRBJ1-2, with 9 nucleotides matching TRBD1. From germline, CDR1 is SGHAT and CDR2 FQNNGV. The CDR3 is 16 residues long. The trim removed 5 bases at V and 8 bases at J, leaving 15 bases unmatched.

This chain connects TRBV7-6 to TRBJ1-6; tentative D call: TRBD1 (5 bases). This CDR3 has 15 amino acids. The V end was cut by 5 bases, the J end by 8 bases, with 16 bases between. The V gene's germline CDR1 is SGHVS and CDR2 FNYEAQ. The CDR3 region is CASSQRGWGDSPLHF. CDR3 in DNA: TGTGCCAGCAGCCAACGGGGCTGGGGGGATTCACCCCTCCACTTT.

The V call is TRBV7-2, the J call TRBJ1-1; D is possibly TRBD1 (6 bases). The germline CDR1 and CDR2 sequences are SGHTA and FQGNSA. The CDR3 has 15 residues. Trimming removed 5 bases at V and 4 bases at J, with 17 bases between. The CDR3 DNA follows: TGTGCCAGCAGCGAGAGACGGGGGGGGCGCACTGAAGCTTTCTTT. Protein product: CASSERRGGRTEAFF.

This clone showed up just a few times. The chain links TRBV24-1 to TRBJ2-1; unclear D gene. Trimming removed 9 bases at V and 6 bases at J, with 8 bases between. The CDR3 contains 11 residues. Germline V CDR1 and CDR2: KGHDR, SFDVKD. CDR3 bases: TGTGCCACCGGCCGTGGCAATGAGCAGTTCTTC. Protein product: CATGRGNEQFF.

This rearrangement joins TRBV3-1 (or the pseudogene TRBV3-2) to TRBJ2-7, with 8 bases fitting TRBD2. V was clipped by 4 bases and J by 2 bases; unmatched bases: 7. Germline V gene lookup returns CDR1 LGHDT and CDR2 YNNKEL (reference sequence). The CDR3 consists of 15 residues. CDR3 coding DNA: TGTGCCAGCAGCCGGTCCGGGACTAGAACCTACGAGCAGTACTTC. Encoded protein: CASSRSGTRTYEQYF.

The chain is built from TRBV5-1 and TRBJ2-4, with 7 bases lining up with TRBD1. The CDR3 is 15 residues long. Germline trimming cut 6 bases from V and 4 bases from J; bases unmatched to any gene: 10. CDR1 SGHRS and CDR2 YFSETQ come from the germline V gene. CDR3 residues: CASNQEPGQKNIQYF. Written as DNA, the CDR3 is TGCGCCAGCAACCAGGAACCGGGACAGAAAAACATTCAGTACTTC.

A single count supports this clone. As DNA, the CDR3 is TGTGCCAGCAGCCCGGACAGGTACCTCCCCTCTGGGGCCAACGTCCTGACTTTC. Amino acid sequence: CASSPDRYLPSGANVLTF. The J gene is TRBJ2-6, the V gene TRBV11-2; 7 positions agree with TRBD1. The CDR3 covers 18 residues. Germline assignment: CDR1 SGHAT and CDR2 FQNNGV. The V gene end was trimmed by 5 bases and the J gene end by 0 bases; junction bases not matched to a gene: 10. The whole variable domain, filled in from reference TRBV11-2 and TRBJ2-6, reads EAGVAQSPRYKIIEKRQSVAFWCNPISGHATLYWYQQILGQGPKLLIQFQNNGVVDDSQLPKDRFSAERLKGVDSTLKIQPAKLEDSAVYLCASSPDRYLPSGANVLTFGAGSRLTVL.

The chain joins TRBV19 to TRBJ1-3, with D perhaps matching TRBD1 (6 bases). The V gene's germline CDR1 is LNHDA and CDR2 SQIVND (reference sequence). V lost 6 bases and J 0 bases, leaving 15 bases between the germline ends. The CDR3 spans 16 residues. In DNA, the CDR3 is TGTGCCAGTAGAGCGGGACATTTAAGCTCTGGAAACACCATATATTTT. Amino acids: CASRAGHLSSGNTIYF.

The chain combines TRBV6-5 with TRBJ1-6, with TRBD1 matching over 9 bases. Germline V gene lookup returns CDR1 MNHEY and CDR2 SVGAGI. CDR3 length equals 15 residues. The J segment lost 8 bases and the V segment lost 4 bases, leaving 6 bases of the junction unmatched. The CDR3 nucleotides read TGTGCCAGCAGTTGGGACAGGGTCGTGGATTCACCCCTCCACTTT. Protein: CASSWDRVVDSPLHF.

The rearrangement uses TRBV7-2 and TRBJ1-5; 7 bases align to TRBD1. CDR1 is SGHTA and CDR2 is FQGNSA in the germline V gene. This CDR3 has 15 residues. J lost 1 base, V lost 4 bases, and 4 bases had no gene match. The CDR3 nucleotides read TGTGCCAGCAGCTCTCAGACAGGGAGCAATCAGCCCCAGCATTTT. This codes for CASSSQTGSNQPQHF.

The chain couples TRBV5-1 to TRBJ1-6, with D possibly being TRBD1 (6 bases). This CDR3 comprises 15 residues. V was clipped by 4 bases and J by 9 bases, with 17 bases between them. Germline V lookup: CDR1 SGHRS, CDR2 YFSETQ. CDR3 bases: TGCGCCAGCAGCCTCCTGACAGGATTTCTTTCACCCCTCCACTTT. Its protein product is CASSLLTGFLSPLHF.